The TCR beta chain described here comes from a study of tissue T cells after allogeneic stem cell transplantation. Overall study findings and caveats: Tissue-detected TCR repertoire was only partly captured by blood and spleen T cells.

As to time point: mouse harvest day 7 after allogeneic transplant. Tail vein injection delivered 10^7 T-cell-depleted bone marrow cells and 10^6 splenic CD5+ T cells. The V end lost 1 base, the J end lost 1 base, and 3 bases lay between the germline ends. This CDR3 has 13 amino acids. The germline CDR1 and CDR2 sequences are SNHLY and FYNGKV (reference sequence). TCRdb keeps only in-frame clones here, not all; method: immunoSEQ multiplex PCR. The sample comprises 5,500 to 8,000 clones, less than 55% of which are singletons, and less than 9.5% rests with the top ten. With regard to this clone: What it binds is unknown. Mouse names are used for the genes. The read is 1 residue too short to cover the CDR3 end, so that end is filled in from the germline J gene.

Sequencing was carried out using lymph node tissue. This TCR was recovered from a female BALB/c mouse given C57BL/6 T cells with graft-versus-host disease after an allogeneic hematopoietic cell transplant. This chain links TRBV3 with TRBJ2-4, with D unclear. CDR3 sequence: CASSLGGQNTLYF. Partial CDR3 DNA: TGTGCCAGCAGCTTAGGGGGTCAAAACACCTTGTAC.